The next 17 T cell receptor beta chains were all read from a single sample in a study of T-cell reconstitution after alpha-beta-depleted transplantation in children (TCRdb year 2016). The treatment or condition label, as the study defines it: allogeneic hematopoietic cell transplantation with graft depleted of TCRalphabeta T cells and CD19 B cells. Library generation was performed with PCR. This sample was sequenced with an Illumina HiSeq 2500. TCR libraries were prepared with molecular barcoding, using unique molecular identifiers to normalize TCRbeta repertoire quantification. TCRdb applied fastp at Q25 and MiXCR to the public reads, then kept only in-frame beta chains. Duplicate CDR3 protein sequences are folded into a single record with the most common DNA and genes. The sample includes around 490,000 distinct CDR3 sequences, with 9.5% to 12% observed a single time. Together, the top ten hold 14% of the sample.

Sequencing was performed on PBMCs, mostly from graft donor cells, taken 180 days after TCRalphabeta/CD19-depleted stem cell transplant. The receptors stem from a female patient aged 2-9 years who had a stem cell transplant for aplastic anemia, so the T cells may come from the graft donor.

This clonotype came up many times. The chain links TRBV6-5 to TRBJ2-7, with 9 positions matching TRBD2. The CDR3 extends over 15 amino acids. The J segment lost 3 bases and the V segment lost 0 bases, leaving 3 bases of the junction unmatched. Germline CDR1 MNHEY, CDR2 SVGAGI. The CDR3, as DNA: TGTGCCAGCAGTTACTCCCTAGCGGGGAACTACGAGCAGTACTTC. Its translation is CASSYSLAGNYEQYF.

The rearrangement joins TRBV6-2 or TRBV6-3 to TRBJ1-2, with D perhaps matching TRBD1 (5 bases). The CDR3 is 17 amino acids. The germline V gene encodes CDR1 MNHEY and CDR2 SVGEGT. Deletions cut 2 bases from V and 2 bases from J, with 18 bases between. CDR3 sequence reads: CASSYHAVDPGNYGYTF. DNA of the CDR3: TGTGCCAGCAGTTACCATGCCGTTGACCCAGGGAACTATGGCTACACCTTC.

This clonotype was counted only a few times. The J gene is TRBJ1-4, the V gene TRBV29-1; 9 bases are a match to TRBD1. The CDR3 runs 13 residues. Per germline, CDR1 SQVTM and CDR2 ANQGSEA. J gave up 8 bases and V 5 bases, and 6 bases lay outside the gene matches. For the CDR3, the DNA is TGCAGCGTTCTACAGGGGGCGGGGGAAAAACTGTTTTTT. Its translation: CSVLQGAGEKLFF.

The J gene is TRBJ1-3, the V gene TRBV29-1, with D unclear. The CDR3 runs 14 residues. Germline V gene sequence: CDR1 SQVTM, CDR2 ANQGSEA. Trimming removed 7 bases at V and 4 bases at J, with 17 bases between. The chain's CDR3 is CSASRGGGGNTIYF. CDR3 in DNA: TGCAGCGCCTCGAGAGGCGGTGGCGGAAACACCATATATTTT.

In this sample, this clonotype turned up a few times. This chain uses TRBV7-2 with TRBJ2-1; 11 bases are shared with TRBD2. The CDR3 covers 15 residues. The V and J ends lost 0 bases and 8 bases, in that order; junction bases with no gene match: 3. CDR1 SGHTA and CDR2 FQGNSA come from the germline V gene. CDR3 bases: TGTGCCAGCAGCTTAGCTAGCGGGAGGGGCTATGAGCAGTTCTTC. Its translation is CASSLASGRGYEQFF. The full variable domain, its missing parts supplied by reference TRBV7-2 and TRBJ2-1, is GAGVSQSPSNKVTEKGKDVELRCDPISGHTALYWYRQSLGQGLEFLIYFQGNSAPDKSGLPSDRFSAERTGGSVSTLTIQRTQQEDSAVYLCASSLASGRGYEQFFGPGTRLTVL.

The CDR3 spells CASSRQRDEQFF. Here the CDR3 DNA reads TGTGCCAGCAGCAGGCAAAGGGATGAGCAGTTCTTC. The gene calls are TRBV9 and TRBJ2-1, with D uncertain. The CDR3 consists of 12 residues. V was clipped by 4 bases and J by 8 bases, with 10 bases between them. Germline values: CDR1 SGDLS, CDR2 YYNGEE.

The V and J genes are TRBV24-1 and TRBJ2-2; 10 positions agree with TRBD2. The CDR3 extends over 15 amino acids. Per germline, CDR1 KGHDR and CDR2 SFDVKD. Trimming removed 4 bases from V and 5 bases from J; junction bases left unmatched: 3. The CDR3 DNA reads TGTGCCACCAGTGAAACTAGCGGGGCGACCGGGGAGCTGTTTTTT. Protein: CATSETSGATGELFF.

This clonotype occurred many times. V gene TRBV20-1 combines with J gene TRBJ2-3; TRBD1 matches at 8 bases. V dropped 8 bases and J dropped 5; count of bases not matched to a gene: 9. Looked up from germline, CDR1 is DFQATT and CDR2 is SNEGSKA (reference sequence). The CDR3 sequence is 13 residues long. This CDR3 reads CSIGTGMGDTQYF. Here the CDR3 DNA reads TGCAGTATAGGGACAGGCATGGGAGATACGCAGTATTTT.

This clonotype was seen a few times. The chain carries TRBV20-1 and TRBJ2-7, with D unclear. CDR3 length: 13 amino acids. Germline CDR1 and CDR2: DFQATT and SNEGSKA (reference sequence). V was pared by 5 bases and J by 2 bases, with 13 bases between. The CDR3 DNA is TGCAGTGCTCCGCACATGGGAACCTACGAGCAGTACTTC. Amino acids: CSAPHMGTYEQYF.

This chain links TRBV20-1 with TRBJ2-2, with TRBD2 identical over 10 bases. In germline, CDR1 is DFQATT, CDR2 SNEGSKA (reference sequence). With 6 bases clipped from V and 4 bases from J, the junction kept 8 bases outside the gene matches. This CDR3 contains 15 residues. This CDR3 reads CSARTSGSITGELFF. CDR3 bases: TGCAGTGCCCGGACTAGCGGAAGCATCACCGGGGAGCTGTTTTTT.

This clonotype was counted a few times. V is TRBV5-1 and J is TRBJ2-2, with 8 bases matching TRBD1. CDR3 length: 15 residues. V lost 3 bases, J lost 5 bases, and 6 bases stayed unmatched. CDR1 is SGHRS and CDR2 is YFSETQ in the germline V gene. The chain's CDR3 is CASSSDRGGTGELFF. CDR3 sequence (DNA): TGCGCCAGCAGCTCCGACAGGGGCGGTACCGGGGAGCTGTTTTTT.

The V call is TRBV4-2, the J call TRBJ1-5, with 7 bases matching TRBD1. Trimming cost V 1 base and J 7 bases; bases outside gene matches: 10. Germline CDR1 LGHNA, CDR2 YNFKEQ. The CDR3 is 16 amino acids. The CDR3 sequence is CASSQGPGQKEQPQHF. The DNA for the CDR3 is TGTGCCAGCAGCCAAGGGCCGGGACAGAAGGAACAGCCCCAGCATTTT.

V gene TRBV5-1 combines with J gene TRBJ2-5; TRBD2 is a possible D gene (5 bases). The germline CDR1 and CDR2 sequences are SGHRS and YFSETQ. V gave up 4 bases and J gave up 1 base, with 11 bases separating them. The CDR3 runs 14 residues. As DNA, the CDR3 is TGCGCCAGCAGCCGGGGAGCCCCCCAAGAGACCCAGTACTTC. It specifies CASSRGAPQETQYF.

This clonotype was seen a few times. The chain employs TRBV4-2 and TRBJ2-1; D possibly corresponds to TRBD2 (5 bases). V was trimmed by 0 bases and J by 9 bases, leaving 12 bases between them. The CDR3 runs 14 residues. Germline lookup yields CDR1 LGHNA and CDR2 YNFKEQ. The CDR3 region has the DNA TGTGCCAGCAGCCAAGAAATCGTAGCGTCTGAGCAGTTCTTC. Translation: CASSQEIVASEQFF.

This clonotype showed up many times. The CDR3 sequence: CSASMRTQYF. CDR3 in DNA: TGCAGTGCTAGTATGCGGACCCAGTACTTC. The genes are TRBV20-1 and TRBJ2-5, with D uncertain. The CDR3 loop spans 10 amino acids. The V gene lost 3 bases and the J gene lost 7 bases, with 6 bases spanning the gap. From germline, CDR1 is DFQATT and CDR2 SNEGSKA (reference sequence).

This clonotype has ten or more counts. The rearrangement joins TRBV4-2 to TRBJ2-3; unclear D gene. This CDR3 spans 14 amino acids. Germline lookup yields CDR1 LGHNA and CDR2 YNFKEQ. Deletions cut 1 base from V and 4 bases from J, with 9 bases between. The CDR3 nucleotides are TGTGCCAGCAGCCAAGGGGATGGGGCAGATACGCAGTATTTT. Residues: CASSQGDGADTQYF.

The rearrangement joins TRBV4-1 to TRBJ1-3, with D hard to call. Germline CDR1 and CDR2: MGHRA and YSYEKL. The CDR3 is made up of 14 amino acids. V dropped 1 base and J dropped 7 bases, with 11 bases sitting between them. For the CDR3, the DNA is TGCGCCAGCAGCCAAGGTTACACAGCGAACACCATATATTTT. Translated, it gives CASSQGYTANTIYF.